This is a list of T cell receptor beta chains from one sample in a study of PD-1 blockade in classical Hodgkin lymphoma. Libraries were prepared by immunoSEQ multiplex PCR; TCRdb keeps only in-frame clonotypes and omits some of them. The sample carries around 25,000 clones, 65% to 80% recorded once. Source: peripheral blood mononuclear cells (PBMCs), taken before the fourth cycle of nivolumab. These receptors were collected from a human donor with classical Hodgkin lymphoma. The CDR3 runs from the conserved cysteine through the conserved F or W. Each record gives: J gene, D gene, clone size, V gene, CDR3 protein, CDR3 DNA. The D gene is left open where the match is weak. Expanded clones are given a class, and other clones once, few, many or no size at all.

j_gene: TRBJ2-1; d_gene: TRBD1; abundance: NA; v_gene: TRBV6-6; CDR3aa: CASSPGQGRNEQFF; CDR3nt: TGTGCCAGCAGCCCCGGACAGGGGAGGAATGAGCAGTTCTTC
j_gene: TRBJ1-2; d_gene: TRBD1; abundance: NA; v_gene: TRBV6-5; CDR3aa: CASSPGTVGGYTF; CDR3nt: TGTGCCAGCAGCCCCGGGACAGTGGGCGGCTACACCTTC
j_gene: TRBJ2-2; d_gene: TRBD2; abundance: NA; v_gene: TRBV28; CDR3aa: CASSLRRDSGGNTGELFF; CDR3nt: TGTGCCAGCAGTTTAAGGCGTGATAGCGGGGGGAACACCGGGGAGCTGTTTTTT
j_gene: TRBJ2-1; d_gene: TRBD1; abundance: NA; v_gene: TRBV14; CDR3aa: CASSQGWTGGWNEQFF; CDR3nt: TGTGCCAGCAGCCAAGGGTGGACAGGGGGATGGAATGAGCAGTTCTTC
j_gene: TRBJ1-5; d_gene: NA; abundance: NA; v_gene: TRBV4-1; CDR3aa: CASSQVDMGFYSNQPQHF; CDR3nt: TGCGCCAGCAGCCAGGTAGATATGGGGTTTTATAGCAATCAGCCCCAGCATTTT
j_gene: TRBJ1-5; d_gene: NA; abundance: few; v_gene: TRBV7-2; CDR3aa: CASSPTGRENQPQHF; CDR3nt: TGTGCCAGCAGCCCCACTGGGAGAGAGAATCAGCCCCAGCATTTT
j_gene: TRBJ2-5; d_gene: NA; abundance: few; v_gene: TRBV5-6; CDR3aa: CASSSYEGETQYF; CDR3nt: TGTGCCAGCAGCTCTTACGAAGGAGAGACCCAGTACTTC
j_gene: TRBJ2-3; d_gene: NA; abundance: few; v_gene: TRBV28; CDR3aa: CASSLSPSPGDTQYF; CDR3nt: TGTGCCAGCAGTTTATCCCCTAGCCCCGGAGATACGCAGTATTTT
j_gene: TRBJ2-5; d_gene: NA; abundance: NA; v_gene: TRBV6-1; CDR3aa: CASSGDPGRETQYF; CDR3nt: TGTGCCAGCAGTGGGGATCCCGGGCGGGAGACCCAGTACTTC
j_gene: TRBJ2-2; d_gene: NA; abundance: few; v_gene: TRBV18; CDR3aa: CASSPGQTTGELFF; CDR3nt: TGTGCCAGCTCACCTGGACAGACCACCGGGGAGCTGTTTTTT
j_gene: TRBJ2-7; d_gene: NA; abundance: NA; v_gene: TRBV27; CDR3aa: CASSLSIGRTYEQYF; CDR3nt: TGTGCCAGCAGTTTATCGATAGGGAGGACCTACGAGCAGTACTTC
j_gene: TRBJ2-1; d_gene: NA; abundance: once; v_gene: TRBV27; CDR3aa: CASSLGFKYEQFF; CDR3nt: TGTGCCAGCAGTTTAGGTTTTAAGTATGAGCAGTTCTTC
j_gene: TRBJ2-3; d_gene: NA; abundance: NA; v_gene: TRBV7-9; CDR3aa: CASSTSTDTQYF; CDR3nt: TGTGCCAGCAGCACCAGCACAGATACGCAGTATTTT
j_gene: TRBJ2-4; d_gene: NA; abundance: NA; v_gene: TRBV19; CDR3aa: CASSMRGNIQYF; CDR3nt: TGTGCCAGTAGTATGCGTGGAAACATTCAGTACTTC
j_gene: TRBJ2-3; d_gene: NA; abundance: NA; v_gene: TRBV7-2; CDR3aa: CASSPQWASTDTQYF; CDR3nt: TGTGCCAGCAGCCCCCAGTGGGCTAGCACAGATACGCAGTATTTT
j_gene: TRBJ2-6; d_gene: NA; abundance: NA; v_gene: TRBV5-1; CDR3aa: CASRDHSSGANVLTF; CDR3nt: TGCGCCAGCCGGGACCACTCGTCTGGGGCCAACGTCCTGACTTTC
j_gene: TRBJ1-2; d_gene: NA; abundance: NA; v_gene: TRBV28; CDR3aa: CASSSLEGGIPSYTF; CDR3nt: TGTGCCAGCAGTTCCCTAGAAGGCGGCATACCGAGCTACACCTTC
j_gene: TRBJ2-5; d_gene: TRBD2; abundance: NA; v_gene: TRBV18; CDR3aa: CASSPRILAGGEGETQYF; CDR3nt: TGTGCCAGCTCACCCCGCATTCTAGCGGGGGGAGAGGGGGAGACCCAGTACTTC
j_gene: TRBJ1-1; d_gene: TRBD1; abundance: few; v_gene: TRBV6-1; CDR3aa: CASSATGSRRGIEAFF; CDR3nt: TGTGCCAGCAGTGCGACAGGGAGTCGGCGGGGTATTGAAGCTTTCTTT
j_gene: TRBJ2-2; d_gene: NA; abundance: NA; v_gene: TRBV18; CDR3aa: CASSPKGQGRTGELFF; CDR3nt: TGTGCCAGCTCACCAAAAGGGCAGGGGCGCACCGGGGAGCTGTTTTTT
j_gene: TRBJ2-2; d_gene: NA; abundance: NA; v_gene: TRBV7-9; CDR3aa: CASSLGGRVNANTGELFF; CDR3nt: TGTGCCAGCAGCTTAGGAGGGAGAGTAAACGCGAACACCGGGGAGCTGTTTTTT
j_gene: TRBJ2-3; d_gene: NA; abundance: NA; v_gene: TRBV10-3; CDR3aa: CAVGRWGPSADTQYF; CDR3nt: TGTGCCGTCGGGCGCTGGGGGCCCAGTGCAGATACGCAGTATTTT
j_gene: TRBJ2-7; d_gene: NA; abundance: NA; v_gene: TRBV30; CDR3aa: CAWSGNYEQYF; CDR3nt: TGTGCCTGGAGTGGAAACTACGAGCAGTACTTC
j_gene: TRBJ2-7; d_gene: NA; abundance: NA; v_gene: TRBV18; CDR3aa: CASSPPGTTTLYEQYF; CDR3nt: TGTGCCAGCTCACCACCAGGGACAACAACTCTCTACGAGCAGTACTTC
j_gene: TRBJ2-5; d_gene: TRBD2; abundance: once; v_gene: TRBV27; CDR3aa: CASSDTAGVTETQYF; CDR3nt: TGTGCCAGCAGTGATACCGCGGGGGTAACAGAGACCCAGTACTTC
j_gene: TRBJ1-4; d_gene: NA; abundance: NA; v_gene: TRBV6-5; CDR3aa: CASSYSGRVNEKLFF; CDR3nt: TGTGCCAGCAGTTACTCGGGGAGAGTGAATGAAAAACTGTTTTTT
j_gene: TRBJ1-1; d_gene: NA; abundance: NA; v_gene: TRBV6-6; CDR3aa: CASSARVSGEAFF; CDR3nt: TGTGCCAGCAGTGCAAGGGTTAGTGGTGAAGCTTTCTTT
j_gene: TRBJ2-7; d_gene: NA; abundance: NA; v_gene: TRBV6-1; CDR3aa: CASSQQGGAYEQYF; CDR3nt: TGTGCCAGCTCCCAGCAGGGGGGGGCCTACGAGCAGTACTTC
j_gene: TRBJ2-6; d_gene: NA; abundance: once; v_gene: TRBV28; CDR3aa: CASSLAGSGANVLTF; CDR3nt: TGTGCCAGCAGTTTAGCGGGTTCTGGGGCCAACGTCCTGACTTTC
j_gene: TRBJ1-1; d_gene: TRBD1; abundance: once; v_gene: TRBV28; CDR3aa: CASSFPPGTVNTEAFF; CDR3nt: TGTGCCAGCAGTTTCCCCCCCGGGACAGTGAACACTGAAGCTTTCTTT
j_gene: TRBJ1-4; d_gene: NA; abundance: NA; v_gene: TRBV5-8; CDR3aa: CASSQGHINEKLFF; CDR3nt: TGTGCCAGCAGCCAGGGACACATTAATGAAAAACTGTTTTTT
j_gene: TRBJ2-5; d_gene: TRBD2; abundance: once; v_gene: TRBV11-2; CDR3aa: CASSLMRTIAGQETQYF; CDR3nt: TGTGCCAGCAGCTTGATGAGGACAATAGCGGGGCAGGAGACCCAGTACTTC
j_gene: TRBJ1-6; d_gene: NA; abundance: few; v_gene: TRBV15; CDR3aa: CATSKGRASTSPLHF; CDR3nt: TGTGCCACCAGCAAGGGCAGGGCGTCGACGTCACCCCTCCACTTT
j_gene: TRBJ2-2; d_gene: NA; abundance: few; v_gene: TRBV5-4; CDR3aa: CASSPPGAGALVGTGELFF; CDR3nt: TGTGCCAGCAGCCCCCCCGGGGCGGGGGCGTTAGTTGGGACCGGGGAGCTGTTTTTT
j_gene: TRBJ2-7; d_gene: NA; abundance: NA; v_gene: TRBV27; CDR3aa: CASRDSSYEQYF; CDR3nt: TGTGCCAGCAGGGACAGCTCCTACGAGCAGTACTTC
j_gene: TRBJ1-4; d_gene: NA; abundance: few; v_gene: TRBV2; CDR3aa: CARGTRVRGFNEKLFF; CDR3nt: TGTGCCCGCGGGACTCGGGTGAGGGGTTTTAATGAAAAACTGTTTTTT
j_gene: TRBJ1-4; d_gene: NA; abundance: NA; v_gene: TRBV5-4; CDR3aa: CASSVRDNEKLFF; CDR3nt: TGTGCCAGCAGCGTTCGAGATAATGAAAAACTGTTTTTT
j_gene: TRBJ1-3; d_gene: TRBD1; abundance: NA; v_gene: TRBV11-2; CDR3aa: CASSLVFGQGASGNTIYF; CDR3nt: TGTGCCAGCAGCTTAGTCTTTGGACAGGGGGCTTCTGGAAACACCATATATTTT
j_gene: TRBJ2-2; d_gene: NA; abundance: few; v_gene: TRBV27; CDR3aa: CASTPQAGYGELFF; CDR3nt: TGTGCCAGCACTCCACAAGCCGGTTACGGGGAGCTGTTTTTT
j_gene: TRBJ1-1; d_gene: NA; abundance: NA; v_gene: TRBV5-8; CDR3aa: CASSALGQGTTEAFF; CDR3nt: TGTGCCAGCAGCGCGCTAGGGCAGGGGACCACTGAAGCTTTCTTT
j_gene: TRBJ2-1; d_gene: TRBD1; abundance: few; v_gene: TRBV5-8; CDR3aa: CASSRDRGGYNEQFF; CDR3nt: TGTGCCAGCAGCCGCGACAGGGGGGGTTACAATGAGCAGTTCTTC
j_gene: TRBJ2-4; d_gene: TRBD1; abundance: few; v_gene: TRBV6-6; CDR3aa: CASSLRQGYKNIQYF; CDR3nt: TGTGCCAGCAGCCTAAGACAGGGCTACAAAAACATTCAGTACTTC
j_gene: TRBJ1-5; d_gene: NA; abundance: few; v_gene: TRBV25-1; CDR3aa: CASSESRQPNQPQHF; CDR3nt: TGTGCCAGCAGTGAATCCCGACAGCCCAATCAGCCCCAGCATTTT
j_gene: TRBJ2-5; d_gene: NA; abundance: NA; v_gene: TRBV7-3; CDR3aa: CASRPMGAETQYF; CDR3nt: TGTGCCAGCAGGCCCATGGGGGCGGAGACCCAGTACTTC
j_gene: TRBJ1-3; d_gene: NA; abundance: NA; v_gene: TRBV19; CDR3aa: CASRDNSGNTIYF; CDR3nt: TGTGCCAGTAGGGACAACTCTGGAAACACCATATATTTT